This TCR beta chain is drawn from a study of cytomegalovirus exposure and HLA in healthy donors. 13 Jbeta primers and 60 Vbeta primers were used for the PCR. The protocol was immunoSEQ multiplex PCR, while the TCRdb copy is restricted to in-frame clones and leaves out a portion. The table lists approximately 130,000 clones, around 74% of them singletons, with roughly 3.1% in the top ten. This sequence was found in a young man in good health and CMV-seronegative. The source material was PBMCs.

Written as DNA, the CDR3 is TGTGCCAGCAGGGGGACAGGGAGCTCCTACAATGAGCAGTTCTTC. Translating gives CASRGTGSSYNEQFF. The chain uses TRBV6-8 and TRBJ2-1; TRBD1 matches 9 bases. Germline V gene data show CDR1 as MNHGY and CDR2 as SAAAGT. The CDR3 runs 15 residues. J was trimmed by 0 bases and V by 6 bases; bases with no gene match: 3.